This TCR beta chain emerged from a study of OX40 agonist ivuxolimab in advanced cancers. Study-level background: The drug used for patients, ivuxolimab, was an agonistic anti-OX40 (CD134) antibody. Dose-escalation subjects each had hepatocellular carcinoma, melanoma, renal cell or head and neck cancer.

Sequencing used immunoSEQ multiplex PCR; TCRdb keeps in-frame clones, though not all of them. The table lists roughly 68,000 clones, roughly 84% of them singletons. Study outcomes and limitations: Undetermined was the antigen specificity of the expanded peripheral T cells.

This clone showed up just a few times. As yet, its antigen is unknown. Germline CDR1 and CDR2: SGHTA and FQGNSA. The CDR3 sequence is 13 residues long. The V and J ends lost 1 base and 7 bases respectively, with 10 bases between them. This sequence originates from an adult with an advanced solid tumor such as melanoma, head and neck, liver or kidney cancer. Sequences were derived from CD4+ or CD8+ T cells sorted from blood, sampled in a trial of the OX40 agonist ivuxolimab. V usage is TRBV7-2 and J usage is TRBJ1-2; the D is unclear. Here the CDR3 reads CASSLGGVAGYTF. CDR3 bases: TGTGCCAGCAGCTTAGGGGGTGTCGCTGGCTACACCTTC.